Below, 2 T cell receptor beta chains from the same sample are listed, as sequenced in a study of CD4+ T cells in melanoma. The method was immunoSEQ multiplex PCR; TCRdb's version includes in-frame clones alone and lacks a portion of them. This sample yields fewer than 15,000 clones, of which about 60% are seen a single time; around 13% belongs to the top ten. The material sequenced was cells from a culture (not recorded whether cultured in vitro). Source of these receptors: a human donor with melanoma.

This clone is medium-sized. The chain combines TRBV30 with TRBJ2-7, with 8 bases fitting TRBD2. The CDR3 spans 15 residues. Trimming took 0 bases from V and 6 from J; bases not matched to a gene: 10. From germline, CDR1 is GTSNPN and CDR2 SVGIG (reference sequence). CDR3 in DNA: TGTGCCTGGAGTGTACAAGGGTCGGGAGGGCGCGAGCAGTACTTC. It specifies CAWSVQGSGGREQYF.

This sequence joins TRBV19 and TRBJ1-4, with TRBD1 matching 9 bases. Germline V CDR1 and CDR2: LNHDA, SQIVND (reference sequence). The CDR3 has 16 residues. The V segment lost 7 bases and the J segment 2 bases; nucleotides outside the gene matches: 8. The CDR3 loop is CASTRGTGYTNEKLFF. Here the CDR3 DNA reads TGTGCCAGTACCCGTGGGACAGGGTACACTAATGAAAAACTGTTTTTT.